This T cell receptor beta chain came from a study of molecular identifiers for immune sequencing clone quantification. Trimming left V 4 bases short and J 7 bases short, with 15 bases between. The CDR3 length is 14 residues. CDR1 is SGDLS, CDR2 YYNGEE, per germline. MiXCR was run by TCRdb on the PCR reads, yielding one entry per CDR3 protein. The profile shows about 320,000 distinct CDR3 sequences, about 22% of them singletons. In regard to this clonotype: One base away lies a much larger clone, so this may be a sequencing read error. This CDR3 fails to terminate in the conserved phenylalanine or tryptophan, so it likely reflects a read error.

The source material was naive CD8+ T cells from blood, with Jurkat cell RNA spiked in. Noted subset: FACS-sorted CD8+CD4-CCR7+CD45RA+ naive T cells. The genes are TRBV9 and TRBJ1-5, with TRBD1 as a possible D gene (5 bases). This sequence was found in a human donor in good health. Some libraries in this study had Jurkat cell RNA spiked in. In DNA, the CDR3 is TGTGCCAGCAGCCCCACCGGGGACTACCAGCCCCAGCATGTT. Protein sequence: CASSPTGDYQPQHV.